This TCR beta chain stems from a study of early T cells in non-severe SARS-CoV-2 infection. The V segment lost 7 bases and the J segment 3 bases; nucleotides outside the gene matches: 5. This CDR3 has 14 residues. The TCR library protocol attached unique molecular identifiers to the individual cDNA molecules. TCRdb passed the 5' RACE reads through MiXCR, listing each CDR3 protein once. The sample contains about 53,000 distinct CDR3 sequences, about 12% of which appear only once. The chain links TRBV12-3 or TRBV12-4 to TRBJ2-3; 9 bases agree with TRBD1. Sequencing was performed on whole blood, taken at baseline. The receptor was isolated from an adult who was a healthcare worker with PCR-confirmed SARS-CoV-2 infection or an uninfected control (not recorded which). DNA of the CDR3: TGTGCCAGCACCCCGGGACAGGGAACAGATACGCAGTATTTT. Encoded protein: CASTPGQGTDTQYF.